Sequencing of this T cell receptor (beta chain) was carried out in a study of beta chain features in type 1 diabetes. Study outcomes and limitations: Type 1 diabetes patients showed a moderate but significant shortening of TCRB CDR3s in all four CD4+ subsets.

Sorting that relied on CD45RO/CCR7/CD25/CD127/CD95/CD27 yielded CD4+ naive, central memory, regulatory and stem cell-like memory cells. TCRB transcripts that were expressed got sequenced, as all of the isolated RNA had been reverse transcribed. Produced via immunoSEQ multiplex PCR; TCRdb's table is partial and in-frame only. The sample lists 150,000 to 200,000 clones; 8% to 9.5% were seen once. V lost 3 bases to trimming and J lost 2 bases, with 7 bases between them. CDR3 length: 13 residues. Germline values: CDR1 SGHTA, CDR2 FQGNSA. This clone was picked up a small number of times. Its antigen is currently unknown.

This rearrangement joins TRBV7-2 to TRBJ1-2; a possible D gene is TRBD1 (6 bases). Source material: central memory CD4+ T cells from blood. This clonotype was sampled from a woman between 18 and 30 years old with type 1 diabetes. The CDR3 here is CASSLGTNYGYTF. CDR3 nucleotide sequence: TGTGCCAGCAGCTTGGGGACAAACTATGGCTACACCTTC. Looking up the rest from reference TRBV7-2 and TRBJ1-2 gives the full variable domain: GAGVSQSPSNKVTEKGKDVELRCDPISGHTALYWYRQSLGQGLEFLIYFQGNSAPDKSGLPSDRFSAERTGGSVSTLTIQRTQQEDSAVYLCASSLGTNYGYTFGSGTRLTVV.